The 4 T cell receptor beta chains below were found in one sample sequenced in a study of blood T cells in healthy people across ages. A second 7 to 11 cycle PCR used barcoded and J-beta primers. Each CDR3 protein is one row after TCRdb ran MiXCR on the 5' RACE reads. The sample consists of fewer than 600,000 distinct CDR3 sequences, around a quarter of them appearing once. This sample was also put to use in a study of T cells of mothers and their children.

The sample taken for sequencing was blood. Receptor source: a boy aged 2-9 years in good health.

This clonotype was seen once. The CDR3 spells CSANEGSGFYEKLFF. The CDR3 DNA reads TGCAGTGCTAACGAAGGCTCAGGGTTCTATGAAAAACTGTTTTTT. The chain joins TRBV20-1 to TRBJ1-4, with a weak D call TRBD1 (5 bases). The V and J ends lost 4 bases and 6 bases respectively, with 18 bases between them. The CDR3 extends over 15 amino acids. Germline assignment: CDR1 DFQATT and CDR2 SNEGSKA (reference sequence).

This chain connects TRBV6-5 to TRBJ1-4, with D possibly TRBD1 on 5 matching bases. The V end lost 6 bases, the J end lost 8 bases, and 16 bases lay between the germline ends. CDR1 is MNHEY, CDR2 SVGAGI, per germline. The CDR3 runs 14 residues. The DNA for the CDR3 is TGTGCCAGCAGATCTCAGGGAGGAGGCGAAAAACTGTTTTTT. Amino acid sequence: CASRSQGGGEKLFF.

V and J are TRBV10-3 and TRBJ2-5; 7 bases are a match to TRBD2. The CDR3 has 15 amino acids. Per the germline V gene, CDR1 is ENHRY and CDR2 is SYGVKD. Losses at the gene ends were 3 bases for V and 2 bases for J; bases not matched to a gene: 6. CDR3 DNA sequence: TGTGCCATCAGTGATCAAGCGGGGAAGCAAGAGACCCAGTACTTC. Encoded protein: CAISDQAGKQETQYF.

This clonotype showed up just a few times. V is TRBV11-2 and J is TRBJ2-5; tentative D call: TRBD2 (5 bases). From germline, CDR1 is SGHAT and CDR2 FQNNGV. The V end was cut by 1 base, the J end by 5 bases, with 14 bases between. CDR3 size: 15 residues. CDR3 nucleotides: TGTGCCAGCAGCTTAGGGACTTCCACCGGGGAGACCCAGTACTTC. It specifies CASSLGTSTGETQYF.